Below, 12 T cell receptor beta chains from the same sample are listed, as sequenced in a study of identical twins. TCRdb re-called the 5' RACE reads through MiXCR, storing one row per CDR3 protein. Among approximately 490,000 distinct CDR3 sequences listed, about 20% were seen once. These data were also filed under a second study, of yellow fever vaccine responses in identical twins.

The sequencing input was CD4+ T cells sorted from blood. Receptors originate from a woman aged 18-30 years in good health.

This chain connects TRBV5-1 to TRBJ1-4; D is undetermined. The germline V and J ends were trimmed by 0 bases and 0 bases, with 6 bases remaining between them. The CDR3 totals 15 residues. Germline assignment: CDR1 SGHRS and CDR2 YFSETQ. CDR3 region: CASSLVSATNEKLFF. The CDR3 DNA sequence: TGCGCCAGCAGCTTGGTTTCAGCAACTAATGAAAAACTGTTTTTT.

V and J are TRBV2 and TRBJ2-3, with TRBD2 matching over 8 bases. V dropped 7 bases and J dropped 3; count of bases not matched to a gene: 6. Germline CDR1 reads SNHLY; CDR2 reads FYNNEI. This CDR3 spans 14 amino acids. The chain's CDR3 is CASTPGLATDTQYF. CDR3 sequence (DNA): TGTGCCAGCACCCCTGGACTAGCAACAGATACGCAGTATTTT.

This clonotype was observed a few times. Here the CDR3 DNA reads TGTGCCAGCAGCCTACAACCGGGGGAAGCTTTCTTT. Encoded protein: CASSLQPGEAFF. The V gene is TRBV7-6, the J gene TRBJ1-1, with unresolved D. The CDR3 totals 12 residues. Trimming left V 5 bases short and J 8 bases short, with 12 bases between. Germline CDR1 SGHVS, CDR2 FNYEAQ.

V is TRBV15 and J is TRBJ2-7, with TRBD1 matching over 7 bases. Germline CDR1 and CDR2: LNHNV and YYDKDF (reference sequence). V gave up 4 bases and J gave up 1 base; unmatched junction bases: 4. The CDR3 has 14 residues. CDR3 protein: CATSKQGSSYEQYF. CDR3 nucleotides: TGTGCCACCAGCAAACAGGGGAGTTCCTACGAGCAGTACTTC. The entire variable domain, with the rest obtained from reference TRBV15 and TRBJ2-7, is as follows: DAMVIQNPRYQVTQFGKPVTLSCSQTLNHNVMYWYQQKSSQAPKLLFHYYDKDFNNEADTPDNFQSRRPNTSFCFLDIRSPGLGDTAMYLCATSKQGSSYEQYFGPGTRLTVT.

This sequence joins TRBV5-1 and TRBJ2-3; no firm D call. Germline CDR1 and CDR2: SGHRS and YFSETQ. Trimming shortened V by 4 bases and J by 2 bases, and 14 bases separated the two germline ends. This CDR3 has 15 amino acids. The CDR3 sequence: CASSTQSKLTDTQYF. CDR3 bases: TGCGCCAGCAGCACCCAATCTAAGCTCACAGATACGCAGTATTTT.

The chain has TRBV27 and TRBJ2-2; D is tentatively TRBD1 or TRBD2 (6 bases each). This CDR3 is 14 amino acids long. V dropped 3 bases and J dropped 5 bases, with 10 bases sitting between them. Germline CDR1 reads MNHEY; CDR2 reads SMNVEV (reference sequence). CDR3 residues: CASSFRGQTGELFF. CDR3 nucleotides: TGTGCCAGCAGTTTCCGGGGGCAGACCGGGGAGCTGTTTTTT.

The genes are TRBV2 and TRBJ2-1; 8 bases line up with TRBD1. Germline trimming cut 6 bases from V and 0 bases from J; bases unmatched to any gene: 7. The CDR3 is 16 amino acids. Germline V gene data show CDR1 as SNHLY and CDR2 as FYNNEI. The CDR3 protein is CASRGTGLISYNEQFF. The CDR3 DNA reads TGTGCCAGCAGGGGGACAGGACTCATCTCCTACAATGAGCAGTTCTTC.

In its sample, this clonotype was seen a few times. The chain uses TRBV10-3 and TRBJ2-5, with TRBD2 identical over 9 bases. The CDR3 length is 16 residues. Looked up from germline, CDR1 is ENHRY and CDR2 is SYGVKD. With V trimmed by 0 bases and J by 2 bases, 4 bases remained unmatched. In DNA, the CDR3 is TGTGCCATCAGTGAGTCGGCTAGCGGGGCTCAAGAGACCCAGTACTTC. This translates into CAISESASGAQETQYF.

A few counts support this clonotype. V is TRBV18 and J is TRBJ2-7, with 12 bases lining up with TRBD2. Trimming took 6 bases from V and 0 from J; bases not matched to a gene: 12. Germline V gene lookup returns CDR1 KGHSH and CDR2 LQKENI. CDR3 length: 18 amino acids. The CDR3 sequence: CASSPLAGGPGGSYEQYV. For the CDR3, the DNA is TGTGCCAGCTCCCCCCTAGCGGGGGGGCCCGGGGGCTCCTACGAGCAGTACGTC.

This clonotype came up many times. The CDR3 nucleotides are TGTGCCAGCAGCTTAACCCGGGATCAGCCCCAGCATTTT. Residues: CASSLTRDQPQHF. This chain connects TRBV7-2 to TRBJ1-5; D uncertain. The V and J ends lost 2 bases and 5 bases respectively, with 7 bases between them. This CDR3 is 13 amino acids long. Looked up from germline, CDR1 is SGHTA and CDR2 is FQGNSA. Using reference TRBV7-2 and TRBJ1-5 for the parts outside the CDR3, the full variable domain is GAGVSQSPSNKVTEKGKDVELRCDPISGHTALYWYRQSLGQGLEFLIYFQGNSAPDKSGLPSDRFSAERTGGSVSTLTIQRTQQEDSAVYLCASSLTRDQPQHFGDGTRLSIL.

CDR3 sequence (DNA): TGCAGTGCATCGACGGAGCCCGGCTATGGCTACACCTTC. Protein sequence: CSASTEPGYGYTF. This rearrangement joins TRBV20-1 to TRBJ1-2; D uncertain. The germline V and J ends were trimmed by 6 bases and 4 bases, with 15 bases remaining between them. This CDR3 spans 13 amino acids. Per germline, CDR1 DFQATT and CDR2 SNEGSKA (reference sequence).

The chain uses TRBV12-3 or TRBV12-4 and TRBJ2-7, with 9 bases lining up with TRBD2. This CDR3 region has 16 residues. Trimming removed 6 bases from V and 0 bases from J; junction bases left unmatched: 9. The CDR3 sequence is CASSEGLAPSSYEQYF. In nucleotides, the CDR3 is TGTGCCAGCAGCGAAGGACTAGCGCCCTCCTCCTACGAGCAGTACTTC.